Shown below are 26 T cell receptor beta chains from a single sample sequenced in a study of T cell responses to AZD1222 COVID-19 vaccine. The repertoire was sequenced with immunoSEQ multiplex PCR; TCRdb's copy has only in-frame clones and lacks some. The sample has some 49,000 clones, around 80% seen once. This specimen was peripheral blood, taken on day 0 of AZD1222 vaccination. The receptors derive from an adult in good health.

This chain connects TRBV28 to TRBJ1-5; 8 bases line up with TRBD1. Germline CDR1 and CDR2: MDHEN and SYDVKM. CDR3 length: 16 amino acids. J gave up 1 base and V 4 bases, and 6 bases lay outside the gene matches. For the CDR3, the DNA is TGTGCCAGCAGTTCCTTTGGACAGGGCAGCAATCAGCCCCAGCATTTT. Its translation is CASSSFGQGSNQPQHF.

The chain is built from TRBV5-1 and TRBJ2-3, with D possibly being TRBD2 (6 bases). The germline V and J ends were trimmed by 4 bases and 1 base, with 16 bases remaining between them. CDR1 is SGHRS, CDR2 YFSETQ, per germline. This CDR3 spans 16 amino acids. CDR3 residues: CASSRLGGGGTDTQYF. Written as DNA, the CDR3 is TGCGCCAGCAGCCGTCTTGGGGGAGGTGGCACAGATACGCAGTATTTT.

V and J are TRBV5-8 and TRBJ1-5, with 10 bases fitting TRBD1. This CDR3 region has 15 residues. Germline-derived CDR1 and CDR2 are SGHTS and YDEGEE. V gave up 4 bases and J gave up 5 bases; unmatched junction bases: 6. As DNA, the CDR3 is TGTGCCAGCAGCCCTACAGGACAGGGGGATCAGCCCCAGCATTTT. Protein product: CASSPTGQGDQPQHF.

V gene TRBV5-6 combines with J gene TRBJ1-2, with TRBD1 as a possible D gene (6 bases). V shed 3 bases and J shed 6 bases, with 18 bases lying between them. This CDR3 is built from 15 residues. The germline V gene has CDR1 SGHDT and CDR2 YYEEEE. CDR3 nucleotides: TGTGCCAGCAGCTGGGTAGGACAGCCGCTCAATGGCTACACCTTC. Its protein product is CASSWVGQPLNGYTF.

The V call is TRBV6-5, the J call TRBJ1-1, with a weak D call TRBD1 (6 bases). V was trimmed by 6 bases and J by 3 bases, leaving 14 bases between them. Germline V gene lookup returns CDR1 MNHEY and CDR2 SVGAGI. This CDR3 is 14 amino acids long. CDR3 in DNA: TGTGCCAGCAGGGACACGGACAGATACACTGAAGCTTTCTTT. Encoded protein: CASRDTDRYTEAFF.

This clone was seen more than once but under ten times. This rearrangement joins TRBV19 to TRBJ1-4; 9 bases are shared with TRBD1. Trimming removed 7 bases from V and 8 bases from J; junction bases left unmatched: 8. This CDR3 comprises 14 residues. From germline, CDR1 is LNHDA and CDR2 SQIVND (reference sequence). The CDR3 nucleotides are TGTGCCAGTACCAACTCCGGACAGGGGGAAAAACTGTTTTTT. Translating it yields CASTNSGQGEKLFF.

The chain employs TRBV5-1 and TRBJ2-4; TRBD2 aligns across 7 bases. The CDR3 runs to 14 residues. Germline CDR1 and CDR2: SGHRS and YFSETQ. The V segment lost 4 bases and the J segment 6 bases; nucleotides outside the gene matches: 7. CDR3 nucleotides: TGCGCCAGCAGCGTCTCGGGACTATCAAACATTCAGTACTTC. Its protein is CASSVSGLSNIQYF.

The chain uses TRBV11-2 and TRBJ2-7; 10 bases are shared with TRBD2. With 1 base clipped from V and 3 bases from J, the junction kept 0 bases outside the gene matches. Germline CDR1 and CDR2: SGHAT and FQNNGV. The CDR3 covers 14 residues. In DNA form, the CDR3 reads TGTGCCAGCAGCTTAGGGACTAGCGGCTACGAGCAGTACTTC. Encoded protein: CASSLGTSGYEQYF.

The chain combines TRBV19 with TRBJ2-3; D not certain. CDR3 length: 15 amino acids. V was trimmed by 3 bases and J by 0 bases, leaving 10 bases between them. CDR1 LNHDA and CDR2 SQIVND come from the germline V gene (reference sequence). The CDR3 DNA is TGTGCCAGTAGTATGGCAGCCTCTAGCACAGATACGCAGTATTTT. This codes for CASSMAASSTDTQYF.

The rearrangement uses TRBV19 and TRBJ2-3; TRBD2 aligns across 11 bases. CDR1 and CDR2 from the germline V gene are LNHDA and SQIVND (reference sequence). With V trimmed by 5 bases and J by 0 bases, 4 bases remained unmatched. CDR3 length: 16 amino acids. The CDR3 sequence is CASSSRTSGSTDTQYF. The CDR3 DNA follows: TGTGCCAGTAGTTCCCGGACTAGCGGGAGCACAGATACGCAGTATTTT. Variable domain in full (rest from reference TRBV19 and TRBJ2-3): DGGITQSPKYLFRKEGQNVTLSCEQNLNHDAMYWYRQDPGQGLRLIYYSQIVNDFQKGDIAEGYSVSREKKESFPLTVTSAQKNPTAFYLCASSSRTSGSTDTQYFGPGTRLTVL.

This clone was counted only a few times. This rearrangement joins TRBV5-1 to TRBJ2-1; the match to TRBD2 covers 14 bases. The length of the CDR3 is 20 residues. The germline V gene has CDR1 SGHRS and CDR2 YFSETQ. V dropped 3 bases and J dropped 4; count of bases not matched to a gene: 15. Here the CDR3 reads CASSSAGTSGSQGRYNEQFF. The CDR3 DNA sequence: TGCGCCAGCAGCTCGGCGGGGACTAGCGGGAGTCAGGGGCGGTACAATGAGCAGTTCTTC.

The chain is built from TRBV5-5 and TRBJ2-3; D not certain. Per the germline V gene, CDR1 is SGHKS and CDR2 is YYEKEE (reference sequence). V lost 2 bases to trimming and J lost 3 bases, with 19 bases between them. The CDR3 is 17 residues long. The chain's CDR3 is CASSFQVLQRVTDTQYF. The CDR3 DNA follows: TGTGCCAGCAGCTTCCAGGTTCTCCAAAGGGTTACAGATACGCAGTATTTT.

V is TRBV5-1 and J is TRBJ2-2; D is unclear. The CDR3 length is 14 residues. Between the trimmed V and J ends, which lost 0 bases and 1 base, there was a span of 4 bases. Germline V gene data show CDR1 as SGHRS and CDR2 as YFSETQ. In nucleotides, the CDR3 is TGCGCCAGCAGCTTGGCCGGGAACACCGGGGAGCTGTTTTTT. Translated, it gives CASSLAGNTGELFF.

The chain joins TRBV7-2 to TRBJ2-7; D perhaps matches TRBD2 (7 bases). Germline CDR1 reads SGHTA; CDR2 reads FQGNSA. Trimming left V 3 bases short and J 6 bases short, with 18 bases between. The CDR3 is made up of 15 amino acids. The CDR3 reads CASSFGGRGRREQYF. The DNA for the CDR3 is TGTGCCAGCAGCTTCGGGGGGCGGGGGCGGCGCGAGCAGTACTTC. The variable domain in full, completed from reference TRBV7-2 and TRBJ2-7, reads GAGVSQSPSNKVTEKGKDVELRCDPISGHTALYWYRQSLGQGLEFLIYFQGNSAPDKSGLPSDRFSAERTGGSVSTLTIQRTQQEDSAVYLCASSFGGRGRREQYFGPGTRLTVT.

The chain joins TRBV19 to TRBJ1-5; D gene uncertain. The CDR3 loop spans 15 amino acids. The germline CDR1 and CDR2 sequences are LNHDA and SQIVND (reference sequence). Trimming left V 7 bases short and J 2 bases short, with 15 bases between. In DNA, the CDR3 is TGTGCCAGTAAATTGGGTGGGTGGGGCAATCAGCCCCAGCATTTT. This codes for CASKLGGWGNQPQHF.

The J gene is TRBJ2-3, the V gene TRBV11-2; possibly TRBD2 for D (5 bases). V was shortened by 5 bases and J by 2 bases, with 17 bases between the two germline ends. This CDR3 comprises 16 residues. The germline V gene encodes CDR1 SGHAT and CDR2 FQNNGV. The CDR3 DNA follows: TGTGCCAGCAGCGAACCCCTAGACTACTACACAGATACGCAGTATTTT. Translation: CASSEPLDYYTDTQYF.

This clone was picked up a small number of times. Other DNA sequences in the same sample also yield this CDR3. V and J are TRBV5-1 and TRBJ1-1; TRBD1 is a possible D gene (6 bases). CDR3 size: 14 residues. Germline V gene sequence: CDR1 SGHRS, CDR2 YFSETQ. Trimming pared 2 bases from V and 0 bases from J, leaving 8 bases between. CDR3 protein: CASSLGGLNTEAFF. The CDR3 DNA sequence: TGCGCCAGCAGCTTAGGGGGATTGAACACTGAAGCTTTCTTT.

V and J are TRBV29-1 and TRBJ1-1; unclear D gene. Trimming shortened V by 3 bases and J by 6 bases, and 8 bases separated the two germline ends. The CDR3 covers 11 residues. Looked up from germline, CDR1 is SQVTM and CDR2 is ANQGSEA. As DNA, the CDR3 is TGCAGCGTTGACGGTGAACCTGAAGCTTTCTTT. Encoded protein: CSVDGEPEAFF.

In nucleotides, the CDR3 is TGTGCCAGCAGCTTAGCGCGGGAGCAGCGCTCTGGGGCCAACGTCCTGACTTTC. Residues: CASSLAREQRSGANVLTF. V usage is TRBV7-9 and J usage is TRBJ2-6, with 7 positions matching TRBD2. CDR3 length: 18 residues. CDR1 and CDR2 from the germline V gene are SEHNR and FQNEAQ (reference sequence). V trimming: 0 bases; J trimming: 0 bases; junction bases outside the gene matches: 5.

This chain links TRBV14 with TRBJ1-2, with 9 positions matching TRBD1. Germline CDR1 and CDR2: SGHDN and FVKESK. This CDR3 region has 14 residues. V shed 2 bases and J 3 bases; nucleotides not matched to a gene: 1. The CDR3 region has the DNA TGTGCCAGCAGCCAACGGACAGGGGACTATGGCTACACCTTC. Its protein is CASSQRTGDYGYTF.

This clone was counted a few times. This chain joins TRBV7-2 and TRBJ1-1; 7 bases agree with TRBD1. CDR1 SGHTA and CDR2 FQGNSA come from the germline V gene. The CDR3 contains 14 residues. Trimming removed 5 bases from V and 5 bases from J; junction bases left unmatched: 8. The CDR3 DNA reads TGTGCCAGCAGCCATCCCACAGGGGCGACTGAAGCTTTCTTT. Translated, it gives CASSHPTGATEAFF.

The chain carries TRBV6-1 and TRBJ1-3; D perhaps matches TRBD1 (5 bases). Between the trimmed V and J ends, which lost 2 bases and 1 base, there was a span of 9 bases. The germline gives CDR1 MNHNS, CDR2 SASEGT. The length of the CDR3 is 15 residues. In DNA form, the CDR3 reads TGTGCCAGCAGTGAAAGGGGCAATTCTGGAAACACCATATATTTT. Encoded protein: CASSERGNSGNTIYF.

The chain combines TRBV7-9 with TRBJ2-5, with D unclear. V was trimmed by 1 base and J by 5 bases, leaving 11 bases between them. The CDR3 covers 14 residues. Germline assignment: CDR1 SEHNR and CDR2 FQNEAQ (reference sequence). DNA for the CDR3: TGTGCCAGCAGCTTAGGAAGGACCCCGGAGACCCAGTACTTC. It translates to CASSLGRTPETQYF.

V is TRBV2 and J is TRBJ2-1; D may be TRBD1 (5 bases). Germline assignment: CDR1 SNHLY and CDR2 FYNNEI. The V end lost 1 base, the J end lost 9 bases, and 10 bases lay between the germline ends. CDR3 length equals 13 residues. The CDR3 reads CASSEEAQGEQFF. In DNA form, the CDR3 reads TGTGCCAGCAGTGAAGAAGCGCAGGGTGAGCAGTTCTTC.

The chain recombines TRBV29-1 with TRBJ1-1; 7 bases match TRBD1. CDR1 SQVTM and CDR2 ANQGSEA come from the germline V gene. The CDR3 has 13 residues. The junction had 5 bases not matched to a gene; V was cut back by 7 bases and J by 0 bases. CDR3 DNA: TGCAGCGGCTCGGGACAGCTGAACACTGAAGCTTTCTTT. Translating it yields CSGSGQLNTEAFF.

The rearrangement links TRBV9 to TRBJ2-3, with TRBD2 identical over 12 bases. The CDR3 contains 18 residues. Germline CDR1 reads SGDLS; CDR2 reads YYNGEE. The V segment lost 0 bases and the J segment 2 bases; nucleotides outside the gene matches: 7. This CDR3 is CASSVGLAGGILTDTQYF. The CDR3 DNA reads as TGTGCCAGCAGCGTAGGGCTAGCGGGGGGGATTCTCACAGATACGCAGTATTTT.